This T cell receptor (beta chain) was profiled in a study of T cells after yellow fever vaccination. Study observations and caveats: The bulk population could contribute abundant contaminating clonotypes to FACS-sorted repertoires. Detected again after the booster were most primary-vaccination clones, at nearly 97% CD4 and 88% CD8. It was a small share of clonotypes that appeared in both CD4 and CD8 compartments.

TCRdb re-analysed the 5' RACE reads in MiXCR, keeping a single row per CDR3 protein. The sample carries 300,000 to 400,000 distinct CDR3 sequences, approximately 5.7% recorded once. The CDR3 runs to 10 residues. Looked up from germline, CDR1 is SQVTM and CDR2 is ANQGSEA. Trimming took 8 bases from V and 1 from J, leaving 5 bases between them. This clonotype was picked up many times. Its antigen is currently unknown. The chain recombines TRBV29-1 with TRBJ1-1; no firm D call. The source material was PBMCs, sampled 5 days after the yellow fever booster vaccination. The receptor comes from a man under 40 who received the YFV17D yellow fever vaccine. The CDR3, as DNA: TGCAGCACCACGAACACTGAAGCTTTCTTT. Protein product: CSTTNTEAFF.